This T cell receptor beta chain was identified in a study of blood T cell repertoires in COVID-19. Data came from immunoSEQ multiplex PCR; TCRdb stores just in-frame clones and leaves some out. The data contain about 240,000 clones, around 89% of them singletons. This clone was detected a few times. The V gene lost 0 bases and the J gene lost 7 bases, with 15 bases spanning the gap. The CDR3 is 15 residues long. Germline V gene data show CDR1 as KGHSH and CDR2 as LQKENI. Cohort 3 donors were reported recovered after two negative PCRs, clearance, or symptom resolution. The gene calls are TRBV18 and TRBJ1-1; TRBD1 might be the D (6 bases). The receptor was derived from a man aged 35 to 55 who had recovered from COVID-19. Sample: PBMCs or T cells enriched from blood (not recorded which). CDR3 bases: TGTGCCAGCTCACCACCGAGGTCGACAGGTGGTGAAGCTTTCTTT. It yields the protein CASSPPRSTGGEAFF. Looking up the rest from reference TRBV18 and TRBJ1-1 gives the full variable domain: NAGVMQNPRHLVRRRGQEARLRCSPMKGHSHVYWYRQLPEEGLKFMVYLQKENIIDESGMPKERFSAEFPKEGPSILRIQQVVRGDSAAYFCASSPPRSTGGEAFFGQGTRLTVV.